These 19 T cell receptor beta chains came from one sample sequenced in a study of patients and donors after allogeneic stem cell transplantation. TCRdb reprocessed the RT-PCR reads with MiXCR, giving one entry per CDR3 protein. Among about 210,000 distinct CDR3 sequences listed, roughly two fifths were seen once. Sequencing was performed on blood, either unsorted or a sorted T cell fraction (not recorded which). These receptors came from a human donor who was either an allogeneic HSCT recipient or a stem cell or donor lymphocyte infusion donor (not recorded which). It is not recorded whose cells these are; they may come from a transplant donor.

The gene calls are TRBV13 and TRBJ2-7; TRBD1 is a possible D gene (6 bases). Trimming left V 5 bases short and J 3 bases short, with 14 bases between. This CDR3 has 14 amino acids. Germline CDR1 and CDR2: PRHDT and FYEKMQ (reference sequence). The CDR3 coding sequence is TGTGCCAGCAGCCCACAGGGTTGGGACTACGAGCAGTACTTC. Translated: CASSPQGWDYEQYF.

This clonotype has only a few counts. The gene calls are TRBV28 and TRBJ1-5; tentative D call: TRBD1 (6 bases). CDR3 length equals 18 residues. Germline-derived CDR1 and CDR2 are MDHEN and SYDVKM. Trimming took 5 bases from V and 0 from J, leaving 20 bases between them. The CDR3 nucleotides are TGTGCCAGCAGTCCCCGGACAGTGGGGGCATATAGCAATCAGCCCCAGCATTTT. It encodes CASSPRTVGAYSNQPQHF.

Regarding this clonotype: The conserved final phenylalanine or tryptophan is absent from the CDR3, which likely points to a read error. The chain employs TRBV7-3 and TRBJ2-1, with no clear D. Germline V lookup: CDR1 SGHTA, CDR2 FQGTGA. Deletions cut 0 bases from V and 8 bases from J, with 8 bases between. The CDR3 is 13 residues long. This chain's CDR3 is CASSLTGKDEQFL. The CDR3 DNA sequence: TGTGCCAGCAGCTTAACAGGGAAGGATGAGCAGTTCTTA.

The rearrangement uses TRBV9 and TRBJ1-1; D possibly corresponds to TRBD1 (6 bases). Germline CDR1 SGDLS, CDR2 YYNGEE. V lost 4 bases, J lost 1 base, and 14 bases lay in between. The CDR3 length is 15 residues. CDR3 region: CASSPKMDRNTEAFF. CDR3 DNA: TGTGCCAGCAGCCCAAAGATGGACAGGAACACTGAAGCTTTCTTT.

This clonotype was seen only once. V gene TRBV27 combines with J gene TRBJ2-3; D is unclear. The CDR3 length is 15 residues. CDR1 and CDR2 (germline): MNHEY, SMNVEV (reference sequence). Trimming removed 8 bases at V and 2 bases at J, with 17 bases between. For the CDR3, the DNA is TGTGCCAGCCAGGATCTTTACGCCCCCACAGATACGCAGTATTTT. This sequence encodes CASQDLYAPTDTQYF.

This clonotype was seen a handful of times. V is TRBV6-5 and J is TRBJ2-6, with a weak D call TRBD2 (6 bases). Germline CDR1 and CDR2: MNHEY and SVGAGI. V lost 5 bases and J 0 bases, leaving 14 bases between the germline ends. The CDR3 is 17 residues long. CDR3 in amino acids: CASSTRDLSSGANVLTF. As DNA, the CDR3 is TGTGCCAGCAGTACCCGGGACTTAAGCTCTGGGGCCAACGTCCTGACTTTC.

The chain recombines TRBV6-5 with TRBJ1-5, with a weak D call TRBD1 (6 bases). The length of the CDR3 is 15 residues. The germline gives CDR1 MNHEY, CDR2 SVGAGI. The V end lost 7 bases, the J end lost 4 bases, and 17 bases lay between the germline ends. CDR3 sequence (DNA): TGTGCCAGCAAATCGACGCGGGGGCGAAATCAGCCCCAGCATTTT. Translation: CASKSTRGRNQPQHF.

This clonotype was observed once. V usage is TRBV6-5 and J usage is TRBJ1-1, with D unclear. Trimming cost V 5 bases and J 4 bases, with 8 bases left between them. Per the germline V gene, CDR1 is MNHEY and CDR2 is SVGAGI. This CDR3 is built from 12 residues. CDR3 nucleotides: TGTGCCAGCAGTCCCGGACCCACTGAAGCTTTCTTT. Residues: CASSPGPTEAFF.

A single count supports this clonotype. J is TRBJ2-1 and V is TRBV5-6, with TRBD1 as a possible D gene (6 bases). This CDR3 has 13 amino acids. V lost 3 bases and J 7 bases, leaving 11 bases between the germline ends. CDR1 and CDR2 from the germline V gene are SGHDT and YYEEEE. The CDR3 spells CASSWLGANEQFF. CDR3 DNA: TGTGCCAGCAGCTGGCTGGGGGCTAATGAGCAGTTCTTC.

This chain joins TRBV29-1 and TRBJ2-3; TRBD1 agrees at 8 bases. Germline V gives CDR1 SQVTM, CDR2 ANQGSEA. The V gene end was trimmed by 5 bases and the J gene end by 1 base; junction bases not matched to a gene: 2. The CDR3 has 13 residues. CDR3 sequence reads: CSVPTGGTDTQYF. CDR3 in DNA: TGCAGCGTTCCGACAGGGGGCACAGATACGCAGTATTTT.

The J gene is TRBJ1-3, the V gene TRBV6-1, with D maybe TRBD1 (5 bases). Germline CDR1 MNHNS, CDR2 SASEGT. This CDR3 has 16 amino acids. The V end lost 7 bases, the J end lost 1 base, and 17 bases lay between the germline ends. As DNA, the CDR3 is TGTGCCAGCAAACCCAGCCCCGCAGGGTCTGGAAACACCATATATTTT. Translating it yields CASKPSPAGSGNTIYF.

This clonotype has just a few counts. The chain employs TRBV20-1 and TRBJ1-5; D is undetermined. Germline V gene data show CDR1 as DFQATT and CDR2 as SNEGSKA (reference sequence). V lost 1 base and J lost 7, with 5 bases in between. This CDR3 has 11 residues. The CDR3 region has the DNA TGCAGTGCTAGAGCAGGACAGCCCCAGCATTTT. This encodes CSARAGQPQHF.

The genes are TRBV7-2 and TRBJ2-1; D remains unclear. Trimming pared 0 bases from V and 0 bases from J, leaving 9 bases between. The CDR3 loop spans 16 amino acids. Germline V CDR1 and CDR2: SGHTA, FQGNSA. The CDR3 here is CASSLAEFYSYNEQFF. DNA of the CDR3: TGTGCCAGCAGCTTAGCGGAGTTTTACTCCTACAATGAGCAGTTCTTC.

The chain recombines TRBV4-2 with TRBJ1-6; D remains unclear. Germline V lookup: CDR1 LGHNA, CDR2 YNFKEQ. The CDR3 is made up of 16 amino acids. The V and J ends lost 0 bases and 7 bases respectively, with 13 bases between them. CDR3: CASSQDTRRLNSPLHF. In DNA, the CDR3 is TGTGCCAGCAGCCAAGACACTCGGCGGCTAAATTCACCCCTCCACTTT.

The chain links TRBV4-2 to TRBJ1-2; no firm D call. V lost 0 bases, J lost 4 bases, and 12 bases lay in between. The CDR3 has 15 residues. Germline V lookup: CDR1 LGHNA, CDR2 YNFKEQ. Written as DNA, the CDR3 is TGTGCCAGCAGCCAAGATCCCTGGCAGACCTATGGCTACACCTTC. This translates into CASSQDPWQTYGYTF.

The V gene is TRBV5-4, the J gene TRBJ1-4; D might be TRBD1 (5 bases). The CDR3 covers 15 residues. With 5 bases removed from V and 8 bases from J, the gap between germline ends came to 19 bases. Germline V lookup: CDR1 SGHNT, CDR2 YYREEE (reference sequence). Here the CDR3 DNA reads TGTGCCAGCAGTCAGCAACTGGGGGACGGGGAAAAACTGTTTTTT. Encoded protein: CASSQQLGDGEKLFF.

CDR3 bases: TGTGCCAGCAGCCGGACCCGTGAAAAACTGTTTTTT. This sequence encodes CASSRTREKLFF. The chain is built from TRBV5-6 and TRBJ1-4, with D uncertain. The V gene lost 4 bases and the J gene lost 7 bases, with 8 bases spanning the gap. Germline V gene lookup returns CDR1 SGHDT and CDR2 YYEEEE. This CDR3 has 12 amino acids.

V gene TRBV7-9 combines with J gene TRBJ2-3; 9 nucleotides align to TRBD1. This CDR3 has 14 amino acids. Losses at the gene ends were 2 bases for V and 4 bases for J; bases not matched to a gene: 1. CDR1 is SEHNR, CDR2 FQNEAQ, per germline (reference sequence). CDR3: CASSLTGGPDTQYF. The CDR3 nucleotides are TGTGCCAGCAGCTTAACAGGGGGCCCAGATACGCAGTATTTT.

The DNA of the CDR3 is TGTGCCAGCAGCCGCGGGCCGTATACGCAGTATTTT. It encodes CASSRGPYTQYF. This chain links TRBV11-2 with TRBJ2-3, with a possible D match to TRBD2 (5 bases). Trimming took off 5 bases at V and 7 bases at J, with 10 bases between the two ends. This CDR3 contains 12 residues. Germline CDR1 reads SGHAT; CDR2 reads FQNNGV.